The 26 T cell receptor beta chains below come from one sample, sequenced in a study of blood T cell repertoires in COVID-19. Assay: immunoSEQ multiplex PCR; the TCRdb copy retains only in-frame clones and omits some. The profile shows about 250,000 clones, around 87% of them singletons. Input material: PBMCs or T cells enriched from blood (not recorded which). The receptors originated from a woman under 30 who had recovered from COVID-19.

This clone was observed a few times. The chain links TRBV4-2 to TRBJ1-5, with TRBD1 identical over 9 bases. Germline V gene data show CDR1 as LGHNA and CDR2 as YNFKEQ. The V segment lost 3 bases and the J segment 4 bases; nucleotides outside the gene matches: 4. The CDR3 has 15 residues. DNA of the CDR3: TGTGCCAGCAGCCAGGACAGGGGTAAGAATCAGCCCCAGCATTTT. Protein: CASSQDRGKNQPQHF.

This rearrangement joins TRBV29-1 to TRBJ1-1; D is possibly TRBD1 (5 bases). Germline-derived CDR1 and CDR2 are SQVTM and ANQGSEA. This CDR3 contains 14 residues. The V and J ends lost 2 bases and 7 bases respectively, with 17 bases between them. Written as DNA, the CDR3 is TGCAGCGTTGAAACCGGTGTCACGGGGGATGAAGCTTTCTTT. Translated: CSVETGVTGDEAFF.

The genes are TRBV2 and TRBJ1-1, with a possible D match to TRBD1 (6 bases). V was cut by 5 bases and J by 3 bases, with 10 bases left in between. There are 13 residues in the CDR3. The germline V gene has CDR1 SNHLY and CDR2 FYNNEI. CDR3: CASSPDRYTEAFF. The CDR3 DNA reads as TGTGCCAGCAGTCCGGACAGATACACTGAAGCTTTCTTT.

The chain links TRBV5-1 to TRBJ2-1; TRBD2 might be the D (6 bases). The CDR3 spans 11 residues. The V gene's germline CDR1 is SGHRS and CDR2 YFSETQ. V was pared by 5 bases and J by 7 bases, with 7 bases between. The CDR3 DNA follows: TGCGCCAGCAGGGAGGGTAATGAGCAGTTCTTC. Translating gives CASREGNEQFF. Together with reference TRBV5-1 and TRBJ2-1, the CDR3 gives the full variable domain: KAGVTQTPRYLIKTRGQQVTLSCSPISGHRSVSWYQQTPGQGLQFLFEYFSETQRNKGNFPGRFSGRQFSNSRSEMNVSTLELGDSALYLCASREGNEQFFGPGTRLTVL.

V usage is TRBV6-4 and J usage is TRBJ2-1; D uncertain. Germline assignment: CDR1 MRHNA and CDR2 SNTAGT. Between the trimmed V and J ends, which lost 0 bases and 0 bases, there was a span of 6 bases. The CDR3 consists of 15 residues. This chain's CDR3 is CASSDSGDSYNEQFF. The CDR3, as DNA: TGTGCCAGCAGTGACTCCGGTGACTCCTACAATGAGCAGTTCTTC.

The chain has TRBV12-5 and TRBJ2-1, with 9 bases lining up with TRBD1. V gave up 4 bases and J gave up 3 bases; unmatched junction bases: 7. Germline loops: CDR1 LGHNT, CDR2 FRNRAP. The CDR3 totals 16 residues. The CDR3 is CASGSAGTGYYNEQFF. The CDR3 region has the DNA TGTGCTAGTGGTTCCGCCGGGACAGGGTACTACAATGAGCAGTTCTTC.

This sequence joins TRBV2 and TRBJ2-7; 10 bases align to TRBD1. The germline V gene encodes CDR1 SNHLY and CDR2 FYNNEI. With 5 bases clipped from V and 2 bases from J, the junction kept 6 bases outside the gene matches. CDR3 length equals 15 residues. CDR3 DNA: TGTGCCAGCAGTCGGGACAGGGGAATCGCCTACGAGCAGTACTTC. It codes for CASSRDRGIAYEQYF.

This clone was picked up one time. The CDR3 here is CASRLQGRNTEAFF. The CDR3 region has the DNA TGTGCCAGCAGGCTACAGGGAAGAAACACTGAAGCTTTCTTT. This chain uses TRBV2 with TRBJ1-1; tentatively, D is TRBD1 (6 bases). There are 14 residues in the CDR3. V was pared by 6 bases and J by 2 bases, with 13 bases between. Germline values: CDR1 SNHLY, CDR2 FYNNEI. The full variable domain, completed using reference TRBV2 and TRBJ1-1, is EPEVTQTPSHQVTQMGQEVILRCVPISNHLYFYWYRQILGQKVEFLVSFYNNEISEKSEIFDDQFSVERPDGSNFTLKIRSTKLEDSAMYFCASRLQGRNTEAFFGQGTRLTVV.

CDR3 DNA sequence: TGTGCCAGCAGCTTTAGCGGGGATGAGCAGTTCTTC. Translation: CASSFSGDEQFF. V usage is TRBV7-3 and J usage is TRBJ2-1; 8 bases align to TRBD2. J was trimmed by 8 bases and V by 3 bases; bases with no gene match: 0. The CDR3 sequence is 12 residues long. Germline values: CDR1 SGHTA, CDR2 FQGTGA. The whole variable domain, remainder taken from reference TRBV7-3 and TRBJ2-1, is GAGVSQTPSNKVTEKGKYVELRCDPISGHTALYWYRQSLGQGPEFLIYFQGTGAADDSGLPNDRFFAVRPEGSVSTLKIQRTERGDSAVYLCASSFSGDEQFFGPGTRLTVL.

This CDR3 reads CASNTGGEDEQYF. The CDR3 DNA is TGTGCCAGCAATACAGGGGGGGAAGACGAGCAGTACTTC. V gene TRBV19 combines with J gene TRBJ2-7; a weak D match, TRBD1 (8 bases). The CDR3 has 13 amino acids. CDR1 is LNHDA, CDR2 SQIVND, per germline (reference sequence). Trimming took off 9 bases at V and 5 bases at J, with 17 bases between the two ends.

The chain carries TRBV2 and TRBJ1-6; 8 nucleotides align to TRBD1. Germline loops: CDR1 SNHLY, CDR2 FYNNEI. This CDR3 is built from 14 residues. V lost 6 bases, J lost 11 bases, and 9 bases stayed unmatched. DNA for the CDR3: TGTGCCAGCAGGGGGGACAGGCCTCAGGCACCCCTCCACTTT. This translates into CASRGDRPQAPLHF.

CDR3 DNA sequence: TGTGCCAGCAGTGAACCATCGGGAGGATCCTACAATGAGCAGTTCTTC. This translates into CASSEPSGGSYNEQFF. The chain is built from TRBV2 and TRBJ2-1; the match to TRBD2 covers 7 bases. J was trimmed by 1 base and V by 2 bases; bases with no gene match: 5. The CDR3 has 16 residues. Per the germline V gene, CDR1 is SNHLY and CDR2 is FYNNEI.

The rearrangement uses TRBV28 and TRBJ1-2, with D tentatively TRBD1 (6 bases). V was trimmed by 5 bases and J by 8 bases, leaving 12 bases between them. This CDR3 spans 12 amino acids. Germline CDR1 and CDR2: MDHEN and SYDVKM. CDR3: CASSKQGWGYTF. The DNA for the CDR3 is TGTGCCAGCAGTAAACAGGGATGGGGCTACACCTTC.

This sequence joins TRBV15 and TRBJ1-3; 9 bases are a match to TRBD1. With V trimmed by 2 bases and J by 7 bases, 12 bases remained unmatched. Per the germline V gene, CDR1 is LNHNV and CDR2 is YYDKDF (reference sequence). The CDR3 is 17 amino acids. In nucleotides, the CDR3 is TGTGCCACCAGCAGAAACCGGGACAGGGTGTCTCGGAACACCATATATTTT. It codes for CATSRNRDRVSRNTIYF.

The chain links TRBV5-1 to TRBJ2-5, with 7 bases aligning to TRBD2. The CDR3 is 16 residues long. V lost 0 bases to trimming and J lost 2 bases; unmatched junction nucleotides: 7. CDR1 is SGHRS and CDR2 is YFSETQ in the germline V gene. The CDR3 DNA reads TGCGCCAGCAGCTTGGAGCTAGCGGACCTTCAAGAGACCCAGTACTTC. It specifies CASSLELADLQETQYF.

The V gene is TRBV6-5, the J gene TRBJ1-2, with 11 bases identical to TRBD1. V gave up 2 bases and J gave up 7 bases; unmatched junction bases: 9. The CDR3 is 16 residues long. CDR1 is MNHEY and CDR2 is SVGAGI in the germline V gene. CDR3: CASSYDKGQGALGYTF. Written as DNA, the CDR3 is TGTGCCAGCAGTTACGATAAAGGACAGGGGGCGCTTGGCTACACCTTC.

The CDR3 DNA follows: TGTGCCAGCAGCTGGGGAGAGGATTCACCCCTCCACTTT. As protein: CASSWGEDSPLHF. The chain recombines TRBV11-3 with TRBJ1-6; the D is unclear. V lost 4 bases and J lost 8, with 9 bases in between. CDR3 length: 13 residues. Germline CDR1 is SGHNT and CDR2 is YENEEA.

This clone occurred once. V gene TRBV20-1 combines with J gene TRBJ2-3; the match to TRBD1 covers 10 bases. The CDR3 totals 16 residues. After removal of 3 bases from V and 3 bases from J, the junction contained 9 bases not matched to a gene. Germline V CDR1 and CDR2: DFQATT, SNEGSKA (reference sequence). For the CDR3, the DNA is TGCAGTGCTAGTAGGACAGGGGGGGGGTTGACAGATACGCAGTATTTT. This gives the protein CSASRTGGGLTDTQYF.

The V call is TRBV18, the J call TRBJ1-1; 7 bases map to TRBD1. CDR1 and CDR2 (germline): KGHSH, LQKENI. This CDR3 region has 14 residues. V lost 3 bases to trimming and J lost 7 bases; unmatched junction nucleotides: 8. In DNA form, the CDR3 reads TGTGCCAGCTCACCTCAAGGGACAGCTCGTGAAGCTTTCTTT. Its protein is CASSPQGTAREAFF. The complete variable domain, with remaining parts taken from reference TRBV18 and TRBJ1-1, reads NAGVMQNPRHLVRRRGQEARLRCSPMKGHSHVYWYRQLPEEGLKFMVYLQKENIIDESGMPKERFSAEFPKEGPSILRIQQVVRGDSAAYFCASSPQGTAREAFFGQGTRLTVV.

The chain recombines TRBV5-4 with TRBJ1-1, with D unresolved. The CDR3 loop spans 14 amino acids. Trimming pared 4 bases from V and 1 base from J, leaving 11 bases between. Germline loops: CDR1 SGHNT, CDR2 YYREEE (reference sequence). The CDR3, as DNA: TGTGCCAGCAGCCGAGGAGCGGAGAACACTGAAGCTTTCTTT. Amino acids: CASSRGAENTEAFF.

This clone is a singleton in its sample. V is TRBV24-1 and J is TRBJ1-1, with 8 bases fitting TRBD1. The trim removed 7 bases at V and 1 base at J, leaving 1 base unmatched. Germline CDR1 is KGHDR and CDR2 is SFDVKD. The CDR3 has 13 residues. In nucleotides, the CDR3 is TGTGCCACCAGCGGGACAGGGAACACTGAAGCTTTCTTT. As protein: CATSGTGNTEAFF.

The CDR3 DNA follows: TGTGCCAGCAGTGAGCGGTTTGCTAACTATGGCTACACCTTC. Its translation: CASSERFANYGYTF. The chain is built from TRBV6-1 and TRBJ1-2; D is uncertain. The CDR3 consists of 14 residues. Trimming removed 3 bases at V and 0 bases at J, with 8 bases between. Looked up from germline, CDR1 is MNHNS and CDR2 is SASEGT.

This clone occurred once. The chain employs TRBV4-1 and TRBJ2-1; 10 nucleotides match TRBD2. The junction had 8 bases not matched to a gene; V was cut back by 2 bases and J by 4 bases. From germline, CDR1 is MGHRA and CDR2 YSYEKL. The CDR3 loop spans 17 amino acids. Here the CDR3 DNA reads TGCGCCAGCAGCCAAACTCATAGCGGGGGGTTATACAATGAGCAGTTCTTC. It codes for CASSQTHSGGLYNEQFF.

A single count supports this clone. The CDR3 DNA reads as TGCGCCAGCAGCCAAGGGAACAGGGGGGCAGATACGCAGTATTTT. It translates to CASSQGNRGADTQYF. The chain combines TRBV4-1 with TRBJ2-3; TRBD1 agrees at 8 bases. This CDR3 contains 15 residues. V was clipped by 1 base and J by 4 bases; unmatched bases: 4. CDR1 and CDR2 from the germline V gene are MGHRA and YSYEKL.

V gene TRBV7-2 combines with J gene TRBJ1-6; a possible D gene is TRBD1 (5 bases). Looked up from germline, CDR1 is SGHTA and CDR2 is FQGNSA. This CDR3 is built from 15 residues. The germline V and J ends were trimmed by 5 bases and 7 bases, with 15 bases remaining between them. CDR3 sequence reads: CASSPPGGGNSPLHF. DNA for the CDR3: TGTGCCAGCAGCCCGCCCGGGGGGGGAAATTCACCCCTCCACTTT.

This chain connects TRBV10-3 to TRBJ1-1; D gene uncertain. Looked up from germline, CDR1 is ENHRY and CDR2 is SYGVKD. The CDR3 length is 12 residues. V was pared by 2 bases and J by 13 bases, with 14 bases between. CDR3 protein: CAISEPGSVVFF. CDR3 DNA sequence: TGTGCCATCAGTGAGCCGGGGAGCGTCGTTTTCTTT.